This T cell receptor beta chain derives from a study of Ad26.COV2.S vaccination and SARS-CoV-2 variants. About the research overall: Sample donor was a member of the COV1001 Ad26.COV2.S trial arm. Findings of the study overall: Once vaccination had occurred, spike-specific CD8+ and CD4+ T cell responses reportedly showed substantial breadth. Vaccine recipients showed a spike-specific TCR breadth that was higher than in placebo recipients.

The CDR3 contains 16 residues. Germline CDR1 reads SSHAT; CDR2 reads FNYEAQ (reference sequence). Libraries were prepared by immunoSEQ multiplex PCR; TCRdb keeps only in-frame clonotypes and omits some of them. The sample has some 410,000 clones; 92% are singletons. The treatment here: roughly 19 received Ad26.COV2.S at low or high dose, single or two shots; 5 received placebo; per-sample allocation not given. On day 63 after the first injection, vaccine and placebo recipients gave samples. At a Boston site, the person donating was an adult of 18-55 years. As to this clone: Its antigen is not known. Germline is not matched at one junction end, which may reflect a read error.

The receptor was isolated from a person between 18 and 60 years old who received the Ad26.COV2.S COVID-19 vaccine or a placebo. The starting material was peripheral blood, obtained in a trial of Ad26.COV2.S vaccine versus placebo. The chain couples TRBV7-7 to TRBJ2-5, with 9 bases that match TRBD2. The CDR3 spells CASSLGGLAQVETQYF. CDR3 nucleotides: TGTGCTAGCAGCTTAGGGGGACTAGCCCAGGTAGAGACCCAGTACTTC.